Listed here is a single TCR beta chain. Ten or more counts support this clonotype. Its antigen remains undetermined. The sample holds no much larger clone one base away, and base qualities are not on file. From V the trimming removes 3 bases and from J it removes 11 bases, while the gene matches leave 3 bases of the junction unaccounted for. The CDR3 spans 11 residues, from the cysteine through the phenylalanine. Solely the CDR3 DNA is kept, with 33 bases framed from the first base. The germline V gene (reference sequence) yields SEHNR for CDR1 and FQNEAQ for CDR2. This specimen comes from a study of molecular identifiers for immune sequencing clone quantification (dated by TCRdb to 2017 to 2018). Concerning the study at large: For a replicate experiment, RNA from roughly 20,000 or 100,000 naive CD8 T cells was divided into five aliquots, and four of the five aliquots were sequenced. The study was a methods study using CD8 T cells to benchmark molecular-identifier clustering-based TCR repertoire sequencing (MIDCIRS) and TCR RNA copy counting.

Libraries of naive CD8 T cells were built from anywhere between about 17,000 and 1,000,000 sorted cells, with 10%, 30% or 50% of the purified RNA used. Naive CD8 T cells, defined as CD8+CD4-CCR7+CD45RA+, were FACS-sorted into RLT Plus buffer on a BD FACSAria II. Roughly nine TCR copies' worth of Jurkat RNA were spiked into roughly 20,000-1,000,000 naive CD8 T cell samples to test detection sensitivity. CD8 T cells were enriched using RosetteSep CD8+ T Cell Enrichment Cocktail and Ficoll-Paque, and the enriched cells then underwent ACK red cell lysis. Libraries came from PCR. The listed sequencing device is Illumina HiSeq 4000. Bulk TCR libraries were made following a previously described method, with the TCR primers given in Table S5. The Qiagen AllPrep DNA/RNA kit was used to purify total RNA. Before any analysis, reads coming from multiple sequencing runs of the same library were combined into one pool. In the paper's pipeline: Reads were retained only if their TCR constant sequence matched exactly, and those retained reads were trimmed to 150 nt and grouped according to their 12-nt molecular barcodes. Reads within each barcode group were sub-clustered using a 15% Levenshtein threshold, and quality-weighted consensus sequences were constructed for each RNA molecule. Non-functional sequences were discarded, and so were lower-count sequences lying one edit away from another sequence. Based on a fit of two negative binomial distributions, barcode sub-clusters having less than 20% of the maximum read count were discarded. In TCRdb, the public reads were trimmed at Q25 with fastp and aligned with MiXCR, with productive beta chains retained. Rows matching on CDR3 protein sequence are summarized as one entry with the most common DNA and genes. V and J calls and clone size were set by TCRdb, not the authors. In all, the sample holds about 640,000 distinct CDR3 sequences, and nearly 20% of those were seen once. Of the sample, roughly 0.85% is held by the ten largest clones.

General study outcomes and caveats: In CMV-specific effector cells, clones with more than 20 RNA copies accounted for over 97% of molecules, whereas in naive cells such clones accounted for under 1%. When barcode sub-clustering was left out, chimeric consensus sequences inflated TCR diversity, with chimeras reaching as high as 47%. A single cell's worth of spiked-in Jurkat TCR RNA was reported detectable even among 900,000 to 1,000,000 naive CD8 T cells. Highly expanded clone sizes could be underestimated if identical TCR molecules share a barcode. The naive libraries included spiked-in Jurkat TCR RNA (10 copies' worth), and this RNA is not part of the donor repertoire. Modeling indicated around 2.7 TCR RNA copies recovered per cell, compared with about ten by digital PCR, which implies a capture efficiency of around 29%.

The sample taken for sequencing was naive CD8+ T cells from blood, with Jurkat cell RNA spiked in. The cell subset or site label, as the study defines it: FACS-sorted CD8+CD4-CCR7+CD45RA+ naive T cells. This clonotype was obtained from a human donor in good health. Some libraries in this study had Jurkat cell RNA spiked in. The V gene is TRBV7-9 and the J gene is TRBJ1-1; TRBD1 fits 7 bases in the junction. The nucleotides read TGTGCCAGCAGCTTCCAGGGGGAGGCTTTCTTT. Its translation reads: CASSFQGEAFF.